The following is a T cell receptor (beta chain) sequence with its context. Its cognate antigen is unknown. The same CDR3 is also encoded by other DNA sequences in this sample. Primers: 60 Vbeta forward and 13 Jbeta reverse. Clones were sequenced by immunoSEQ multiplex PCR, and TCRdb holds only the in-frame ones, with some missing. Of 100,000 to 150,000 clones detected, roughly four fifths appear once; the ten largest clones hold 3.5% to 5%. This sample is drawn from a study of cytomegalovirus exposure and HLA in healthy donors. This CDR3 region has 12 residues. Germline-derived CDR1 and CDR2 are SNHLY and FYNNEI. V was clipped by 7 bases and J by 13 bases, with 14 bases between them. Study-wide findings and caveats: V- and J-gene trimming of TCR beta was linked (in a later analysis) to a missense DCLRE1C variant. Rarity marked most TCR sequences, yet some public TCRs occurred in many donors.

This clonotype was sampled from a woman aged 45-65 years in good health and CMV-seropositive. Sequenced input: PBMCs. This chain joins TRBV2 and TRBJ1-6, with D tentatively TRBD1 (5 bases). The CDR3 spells CASNRQQSPLHF. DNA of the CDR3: TGTGCCAGCAACCGACAGCAATCGCCCCTCCACTTT.